This T cell receptor (beta chain) was identified during a study of cytomegalovirus exposure and HLA in healthy donors. Overall study findings and caveats: Subsequent analysis found a tendency for first-cohort TCR clusters to co-occur within the 95 to 150 validation repertoires. Rarity characterized most TCR sequences, yet some public TCRs appeared in many donors.

The donors were part of the validation cohort of 120 subjects. That cohort was separate from the first cohort, which comprised fewer than 800 subjects. The CDR3 is 17 residues long. V lost 0 bases, J lost 8 bases, and 12 bases stayed unmatched. In germline, CDR1 is LNHDA, CDR2 SQIVND (reference sequence). The protocol was immunoSEQ multiplex PCR, while the TCRdb copy is restricted to in-frame clones and leaves out a portion. This sample has about 50,000 clones, with about 92% found just once. Note on this clone: Its matching antigen is unknown.

Specimen: PBMCs. This TCR came from a man aged 18 to 29 in good health and CMV-seronegative. V is TRBV19 and J is TRBJ2-1; 8 bases fit TRBD1. CDR3 sequence (DNA): TGTGCCAGTAGTATAGAGGGGGGCGGACAGGGTATATATGAGCAGTTCTTC. Residues: CASSIEGGGQGIYEQFF.